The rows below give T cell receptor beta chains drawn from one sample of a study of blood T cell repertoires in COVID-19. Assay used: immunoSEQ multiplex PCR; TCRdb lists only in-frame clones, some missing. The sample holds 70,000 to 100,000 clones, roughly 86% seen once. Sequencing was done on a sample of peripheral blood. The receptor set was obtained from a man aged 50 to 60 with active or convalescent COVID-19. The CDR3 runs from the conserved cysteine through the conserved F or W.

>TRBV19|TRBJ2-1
CASKRPDRVNEQFF
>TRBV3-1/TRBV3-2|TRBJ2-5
CASSFGQGSETQYF
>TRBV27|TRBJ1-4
CASGGQGNEKLFF
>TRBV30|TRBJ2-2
CAWTHRVRTGELFF
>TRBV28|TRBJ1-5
CASSQGQINQPQHF
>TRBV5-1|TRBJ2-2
CASNTGRGAPNTGELFF
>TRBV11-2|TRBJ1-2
CASNGQGAGRNYGYTF
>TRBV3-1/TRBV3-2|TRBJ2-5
CASSQGQTPETQYF
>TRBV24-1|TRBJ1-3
CATSETDRGSGNTIYF
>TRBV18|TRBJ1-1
CASSPPGQENTEAFF
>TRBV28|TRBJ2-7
CASSPYKDRGYEQYF
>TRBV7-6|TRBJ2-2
CASSAAGTGGYTGELFF
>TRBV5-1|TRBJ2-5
CASSLQGPQETQYF
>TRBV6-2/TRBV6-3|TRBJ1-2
CASSSTGGEYNYGYTF
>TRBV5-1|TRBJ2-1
CASSLGLASDEQFF
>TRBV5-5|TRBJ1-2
CASSSQAGIGYGYTF
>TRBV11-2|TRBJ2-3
CASSPGTSGGADTQYF
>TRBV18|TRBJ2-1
CASSSGTSGGAGEQFF
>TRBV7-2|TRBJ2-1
CASSSTSGSYNEQFF
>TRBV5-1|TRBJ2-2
CASSWTGTTNTGELFF